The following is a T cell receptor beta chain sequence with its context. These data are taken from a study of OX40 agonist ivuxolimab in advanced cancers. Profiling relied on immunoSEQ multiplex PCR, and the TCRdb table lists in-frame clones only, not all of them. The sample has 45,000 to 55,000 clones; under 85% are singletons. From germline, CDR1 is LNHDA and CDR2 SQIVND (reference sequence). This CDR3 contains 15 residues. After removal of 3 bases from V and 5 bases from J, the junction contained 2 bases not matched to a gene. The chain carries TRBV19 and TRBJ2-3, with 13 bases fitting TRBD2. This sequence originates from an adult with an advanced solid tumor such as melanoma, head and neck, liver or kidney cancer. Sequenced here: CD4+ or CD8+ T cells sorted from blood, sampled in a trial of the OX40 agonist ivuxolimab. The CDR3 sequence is CASSIWTSGGDTQYF. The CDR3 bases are TGTGCCAGTAGTATCTGGACTAGCGGGGGAGATACGCAGTATTTT.